The 10 T cell receptor beta chains below were found in one sample sequenced in a study of T cells in Graves' hyperthyroidism and ophthalmopathy. Amplification of TCR beta CDR3 regions used RNA as the template. Researchers ran a first-round RT-PCR on the TCR CDR3 using the HTBI primer set. TCRdb re-called the multiplex PCR reads with MiXCR, one entry per CDR3 protein. This table holds more than 550,000 distinct CDR3 sequences, around 16% found once. Specimen: blood. The receptors stem from a man over 45 with Graves' hyperthyroidism.

This clonotype has only a few counts. The chain uses TRBV6-2 or TRBV6-3 and TRBJ1-5; D not certain. V was pared by 2 bases and J by 4 bases, with 6 bases between. CDR3 size: 13 residues. The germline gives CDR1 MNHEY, CDR2 SVGEGT. CDR3 sequence reads: CASSYTGNQPQHF. CDR3 DNA sequence: TGTGCCAGCAGTTACACGGGGAATCAGCCCCAGCATTTT.

The chain has TRBV7-9 and TRBJ1-5; 10 nucleotides line up with TRBD1. Germline trimming cut 3 bases from V and 5 bases from J; bases unmatched to any gene: 1. Germline V gives CDR1 SEHNR, CDR2 FQNEAQ (reference sequence). The CDR3 covers 14 residues. CDR3 DNA sequence: TGTGCCAGCAGCTTCGGGACAGGGGATCAGCCCCAGCATTTT. Its protein product is CASSFGTGDQPQHF.

The table lists this clonotype with a few counts. The rearrangement joins TRBV24-1 to TRBJ2-2; D may be TRBD1 (5 bases). Germline V gene data show CDR1 as KGHDR and CDR2 as SFDVKD. This CDR3 has 14 residues. The V and J ends lost 3 bases and 6 bases respectively, with 10 bases between them. CDR3 protein: CATSDQGVSGELFF. CDR3 nucleotide sequence: TGTGCCACCAGTGATCAGGGTGTCTCCGGGGAGCTGTTTTTT.

This clonotype has just a few counts. The chain uses TRBV27 and TRBJ2-6, with 11 bases aligning to TRBD2. J lost 0 bases, V lost 6 bases, and 7 bases had no gene match. Germline lookup yields CDR1 MNHEY and CDR2 SMNVEV (reference sequence). CDR3 length equals 18 residues. In DNA form, the CDR3 reads TGTGCCAGCAGCACTATAGCGGGAGGGTCCTCTGGGGCCAACGTCCTGACTTTC. Translated: CASSTIAGGSSGANVLTF.

The rearrangement uses TRBV30 and TRBJ1-1; D unclear. Germline CDR1 is GTSNPN and CDR2 is SVGIG (reference sequence). This CDR3 region has 13 residues. V was clipped by 2 bases and J by 11 bases, with 18 bases between them. CDR3 in DNA: TGTGCCTGGAGTTCAACCCCGTTCGGGCAGGCTTTCTTT. This gives the protein CAWSSTPFGQAFF.

This clonotype was observed at least ten times. This chain links TRBV9 with TRBJ2-2; possibly TRBD1 for D (6 bases). CDR1 is SGDLS and CDR2 is YYNGEE in the germline V gene. The germline V and J ends were trimmed by 0 bases and 0 bases, with 9 bases remaining between them. The CDR3 loop spans 16 amino acids. The DNA of the CDR3 is TGTGCCAGCAGCGTAGGAGGACAGACGAACACCGGGGAGCTGTTTTTT. Encoded protein: CASSVGGQTNTGELFF.

This clonotype came up many times. The chain combines TRBV11-2 with TRBJ2-1; TRBD2 matches 10 bases. The CDR3 extends over 17 amino acids. The V and J ends lost 1 base and 5 bases, in that order; junction bases with no gene match: 8. The V gene's germline CDR1 is SGHAT and CDR2 FQNNGV. Here the CDR3 DNA reads TGTGCCAGCAGCTTAGGCGGCCTAGCGGGAGCTCACAATGAGCAGTTCTTC. It is translated as CASSLGGLAGAHNEQFF.

This clonotype was seen a few times. The chain carries TRBV6-5 and TRBJ2-7; perhaps TRBD2 as D (5 bases). This CDR3 is 17 amino acids long. Looked up from germline, CDR1 is MNHEY and CDR2 is SVGAGI. The V end was cut by 0 bases, the J end by 7 bases, with 22 bases between. The CDR3 nucleotides read TGTGCCAGCAGTTACTCCACGGTTGGAAGGTTCACGGGGGAGCAGTACTTC. Amino acid sequence: CASSYSTVGRFTGEQYF.

This clonotype has only a few counts. The V gene is TRBV20-1, the J gene TRBJ1-3; 7 nucleotides line up with TRBD1. The V and J ends lost 0 bases and 3 bases, in that order; junction bases with no gene match: 5. The CDR3 contains 15 residues. Germline CDR1 reads DFQATT; CDR2 reads SNEGSKA (reference sequence). The CDR3 nucleotides are TGCAGTGCTAGAGATGTGACAGGGTTTGGAAACACCATATATTTT. This encodes CSARDVTGFGNTIYF.

This clonotype has a count of ten or more. V and J are TRBV2 and TRBJ2-1, with D maybe TRBD2 (7 bases). Germline CDR1 SNHLY, CDR2 FYNNEI. CDR3 length: 14 residues. Trimming left V 6 bases short and J 9 bases short, with 18 bases between. CDR3 residues: CASREIAGRGEQFF. CDR3 in DNA: TGTGCCAGCAGGGAGATAGCGGGCAGGGGTGAGCAGTTCTTC.